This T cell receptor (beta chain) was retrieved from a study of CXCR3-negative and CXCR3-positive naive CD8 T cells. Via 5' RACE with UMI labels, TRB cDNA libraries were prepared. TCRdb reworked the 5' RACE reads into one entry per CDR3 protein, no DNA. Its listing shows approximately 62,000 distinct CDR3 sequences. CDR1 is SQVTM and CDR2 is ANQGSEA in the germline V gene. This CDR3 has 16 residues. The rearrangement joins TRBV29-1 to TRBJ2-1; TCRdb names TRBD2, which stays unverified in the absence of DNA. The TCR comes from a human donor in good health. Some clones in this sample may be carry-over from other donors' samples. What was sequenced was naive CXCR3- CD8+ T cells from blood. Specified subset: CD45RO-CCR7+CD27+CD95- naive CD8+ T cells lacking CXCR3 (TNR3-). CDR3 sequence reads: CSVDIAGGHLYNEQFF.